The 19 T cell receptor beta chains reported below all come from one sample, sequenced in a study of T cells in narcolepsy (dated by TCRdb to 2017 to 2018). The library was made by the immunoSEQ multiplex PCR assay. Drawn from immuneACCESS, this table holds only the in-frame rearrangements with V and J called that TCRdb kept. Clones are partly lost; checked studies trace under half to an unresolved V gene and leave the rest unexplained. In this sample the table shows more than 20,000 clones, around 80% of which occur a single time. The ten biggest clones cover roughly 4% of the sample. The sample was memory (CD45RA-) CD4+ T cells from blood. The cell subset or site label, read with the paper, signifies: memory T cells sorted ex vivo from peripheral blood. The origin of the receptors is a human donor in good health.

V is TRBV12-5 and J is TRBJ2-7; TRBD1 matches 7 bases. There are 15 residues in the CDR3. Germline V gene sequence: CDR1 LGHNT, CDR2 FRNRAP. The V and J ends lost 0 bases and 0 bases, in that order; junction bases with no gene match: 2. The CDR3 DNA reads TGTGCTAGTGGTTTGGTACAGGGGTTCTCCTACGAGCAGTACTTC. Its translation is CASGLVQGFSYEQYF.

The J gene is TRBJ2-7, the V gene TRBV10-2; unclear D gene. The CDR3 spans 11 residues. V dropped 4 bases and J dropped 0 bases, with 1 base sitting between them. The germline V gene encodes CDR1 WSHSY and CDR2 SAAADI. DNA for the CDR3: TGCGCCAGCAGTGCCTCCTACGAGCAGTACTTC. It is translated as CASSASYEQYF.

V usage is TRBV10-3 and J usage is TRBJ2-5; D is undetermined. The germline V and J ends were trimmed by 0 bases and 5 bases, with 7 bases remaining between them. The germline CDR1 and CDR2 sequences are ENHRY and SYGVKD. The CDR3 is made up of 13 amino acids. In nucleotides, the CDR3 is TGTGCCATCAGTGAGTCGGTGGGGGAGACCCAGTACTTC. As protein: CAISESVGETQYF.

This chain links TRBV6-1 with TRBJ2-2, with D perhaps TRBD2 (6 bases). This CDR3 is 15 amino acids long. The V gene lost 6 bases and the J gene lost 1 base, with 12 bases spanning the gap. Germline loops: CDR1 MNHNS, CDR2 SASEGT. The CDR3: CASSLGSGNTGELFF. CDR3 sequence (DNA): TGTGCCAGCAGCCTCGGGAGCGGGAACACCGGGGAGCTGTTTTTT.

The J gene is TRBJ2-1, the V gene TRBV18; 15 bases align to TRBD2. J gave up 7 bases and V 8 bases, and 3 bases lay outside the gene matches. CDR3 length: 14 amino acids. The germline CDR1 and CDR2 sequences are KGHSH and LQKENI. As DNA, the CDR3 is TGTGCCAGCACGGGACTAGCGGGGGGAAATGAGCAGTTCTTC. Translated, it gives CASTGLAGGNEQFF. The complete variable domain, with remaining parts taken from reference TRBV18 and TRBJ2-1, reads NAGVMQNPRHLVRRRGQEARLRCSPMKGHSHVYWYRQLPEEGLKFMVYLQKENIIDESGMPKERFSAEFPKEGPSILRIQQVVRGDSAAYFCASTGLAGGNEQFFGPGTRLTVL.

The rearrangement uses TRBV2 and TRBJ2-5; 8 bases match TRBD1. Near its end, the DNA agrees better with TRBJ2-7, so the J call may be wrong. Looked up from germline, CDR1 is SNHLY and CDR2 is FYNNEI. The CDR3 covers 14 residues. The CDR3: CASRETGVSYEQYF. Here the CDR3 DNA reads TGTGCCAGCAGGGAGACAGGGGTGTCCTACGAGCAGTACTTC.

The chain employs TRBV6-1 and TRBJ1-1; TRBD1 aligns across 9 bases. Germline V gives CDR1 MNHNS, CDR2 SASEGT. The length of the CDR3 is 13 residues. J lost 6 bases, V lost 8 bases, and 7 bases had no gene match. CDR3 nucleotide sequence: TGTGCCAGCCTAGGGGGACAGGGTGCTGAAGCTTTCTTT. It specifies CASLGGQGAEAFF.

This clone was recorded once. J is TRBJ1-1 and V is TRBV18; D is perhaps TRBD1 (5 bases). Germline V gene sequence: CDR1 KGHSH, CDR2 LQKENI. Trimming shortened V by 3 bases and J by 3 bases, and 5 bases separated the two germline ends. The CDR3 has 12 residues. CDR3: CASSPGDTEAFF. CDR3 sequence (DNA): TGTGCCAGCTCACCGGGGGACACTGAAGCTTTCTTT.

This clone was detected once. V gene TRBV6-6 combines with J gene TRBJ1-6, with 7 bases that match TRBD1. The CDR3 covers 15 residues. The V gene end was trimmed by 5 bases and the J gene end by 7 bases; junction bases not matched to a gene: 8. The germline V gene has CDR1 MNHNY and CDR2 SVGAGI (reference sequence). This CDR3 reads CASSQTGSQNSPLHF. The CDR3 nucleotides read TGTGCCAGCAGTCAGACAGGGTCCCAAAATTCACCCCTCCACTTT.

Turning to this clone: One junction end disagrees with the germline gene, perhaps due to a read error. V is TRBV10-3 and J is TRBJ2-3; 11 positions agree with TRBD2. The germline V gene encodes CDR1 ENHRY and CDR2 SYGVKD. The CDR3 totals 17 residues. CDR3 nucleotides: TGTGCCATCAAAAAGTCCGGGACTAGCGGAGACACAGATACGCGGTATTTT. It is translated as CAIKKSGTSGDTDTRYF.

As for this clone: A far larger clone is off by one base, so a read error is likely. Other DNA sequences in this specimen translate into the identical CDR3. The V and J genes are TRBV5-4 and TRBJ1-1; a weak D match, TRBD1 (5 bases). Germline V CDR1 and CDR2: SGHNT, YYREEE (reference sequence). The CDR3 runs to 15 residues. The germline V and J ends were trimmed by 4 bases and 8 bases, with 21 bases remaining between them. The CDR3 sequence: CASSQERGKRQEAFF. As DNA, the CDR3 is TGTGCCAGCAGCCAAGAAAGAGGGAAAAGACAGGAAGCTTTCTTT.

The gene calls are TRBV6-1 and TRBJ1-1; 8 bases map to TRBD1. CDR3 length: 14 residues. Germline V gene data show CDR1 as MNHNS and CDR2 as SASEGT. The junction had 2 bases not matched to a gene; V was cut back by 5 bases and J by 0 bases. CDR3 DNA: TGTGCCAGCAGTCGGGGACAGGTGAACACTGAAGCTTTCTTT. Protein product: CASSRGQVNTEAFF.

This clone came up a few times. The rearrangement joins TRBV18 to TRBJ1-2; D gene uncertain. V dropped 6 bases and J dropped 5 bases, with 19 bases sitting between them. Per germline, CDR1 KGHSH and CDR2 LQKENI. This CDR3 is built from 15 residues. The CDR3 protein is CASSAVEVRRYGYTF. CDR3 DNA sequence: TGTGCCAGCTCCGCGGTTGAAGTCCGACGTTATGGCTACACCTTC.

This clone was counted only a few times. The chain uses TRBV27 and TRBJ1-1; 10 nucleotides agree with TRBD1. Germline CDR1 is MNHEY and CDR2 is SMNVEV (reference sequence). The CDR3 runs to 14 residues. Unmatched junction bases numbered 11, after V lost 5 bases and J lost 11 bases. The CDR3 protein is CASSKRDRGWEAFF. The CDR3 DNA follows: TGTGCCAGCAGTAAGAGGGACAGGGGATGGGAGGCTTTCTTT.

The chain carries TRBV6-5 and TRBJ1-5; D remains unclear. There are 13 residues in the CDR3. V was pared by 7 bases and J by 2 bases, with 9 bases between. Germline CDR1 reads MNHEY; CDR2 reads SVGAGI. CDR3 DNA sequence: TGTGCCAGCACACAAGAGGGCAATCAGCCCCAGCATTTT. As protein: CASTQEGNQPQHF.

A few counts support this clone. V is TRBV6-5 and J is TRBJ2-3; TRBD1 aligns across 8 bases. CDR3 length: 14 amino acids. Germline-derived CDR1 and CDR2 are MNHEY and SVGAGI. V lost 5 bases and J lost 1; bases outside the gene matches: 2. CDR3 nucleotide sequence: TGTGCCAGCAGTGAGACAGGGGGCACAGATACGCAGTATTTT. Protein sequence: CASSETGGTDTQYF.

The chain links TRBV5-1 to TRBJ2-2; the D gene is possibly TRBD1 (6 bases). CDR1 and CDR2 from the germline V gene are SGHRS and YFSETQ. V gave up 5 bases and J gave up 0 bases, with 11 bases separating them. The CDR3 consists of 15 residues. CDR3 sequence reads: CASRMGQTNTGELFF. The CDR3, as DNA: TGCGCCAGCAGAATGGGACAAACGAACACCGGGGAGCTGTTTTTT.

The rearrangement joins TRBV11-2 to TRBJ1-1; TRBD1 is a possible D gene (6 bases). The V end lost 4 bases, the J end lost 1 base, and 22 bases lay between the germline ends. The CDR3 is 18 residues long. Germline CDR1 SGHAT, CDR2 FQNNGV. CDR3 nucleotides: TGTGCCAGCAGCTCGGGGTGGGGGCCTGGGCCGGGGAACACTGAAGCTTTCTTT. Protein sequence: CASSSGWGPGPGNTEAFF.

J is TRBJ1-6 and V is TRBV7-2; D is unclear. Looked up from germline, CDR1 is SGHTA and CDR2 is FQGNSA. V was cut by 5 bases and J by 1 base, with 18 bases left in between. The CDR3 spans 18 residues. For the CDR3, the DNA is TGTGCCAGCAGCCCGAAGAGGGTGGGTAGGTCCTATAATTCACCCCTCCACTTT. Amino acids: CASSPKRVGRSYNSPLHF.